This section outlines one T cell receptor (beta chain) sequence together with its context. Sample treatment: about 20 received Ad26.COV2.S at low or high dose, single or two shots; 5 received placebo; per-sample allocation not given. Vaccine and placebo recipients were sampled on day 63 after the first injection. The CDR3 extends over 16 amino acids. Germline-derived CDR1 and CDR2 are SGHVS and FNYEAQ. The V and J ends lost 0 bases and 2 bases respectively, with 14 bases between them. The repertoire was sequenced with immunoSEQ multiplex PCR; TCRdb's copy has only in-frame clones and lacks some. The sample has 300,000 to 400,000 clones; about nine tenths are singletons. These data belong to a study of Ad26.COV2.S vaccination and SARS-CoV-2 variants.

The source of this sequence is a person aged 18 to 65 who received the Ad26.COV2.S COVID-19 vaccine or a placebo. Sample: peripheral blood, taken in a trial of Ad26.COV2.S vaccine versus placebo. The rearrangement joins TRBV7-6 to TRBJ2-7; weak D call: TRBD2 (6 bases). CDR3 residues: CASSLAQGEVTYEQYF. CDR3 bases: TGTGCCAGCAGCTTAGCGCAAGGGGAGGTGACCTACGAGCAGTACTTC.